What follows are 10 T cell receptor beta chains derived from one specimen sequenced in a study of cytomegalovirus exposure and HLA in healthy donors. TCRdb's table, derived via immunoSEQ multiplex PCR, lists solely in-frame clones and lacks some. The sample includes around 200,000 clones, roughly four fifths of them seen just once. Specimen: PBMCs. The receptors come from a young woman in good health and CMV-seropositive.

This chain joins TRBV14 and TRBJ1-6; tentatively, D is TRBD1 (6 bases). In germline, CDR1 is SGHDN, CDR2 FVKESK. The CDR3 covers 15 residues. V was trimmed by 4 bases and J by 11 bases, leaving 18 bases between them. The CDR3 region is CASSLAPTGITPLHF. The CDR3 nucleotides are TGTGCCAGCAGCCTCGCGCCGACAGGAATAACACCCCTCCACTTT.

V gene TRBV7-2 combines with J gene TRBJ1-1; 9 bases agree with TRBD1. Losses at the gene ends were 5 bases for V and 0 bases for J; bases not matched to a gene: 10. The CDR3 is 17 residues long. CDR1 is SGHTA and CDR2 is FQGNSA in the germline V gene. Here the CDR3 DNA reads TGTGCCAGCAGCCCCTTTGGGGACAGGGTCATGAACACTGAAGCTTTCTTT. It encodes CASSPFGDRVMNTEAFF.

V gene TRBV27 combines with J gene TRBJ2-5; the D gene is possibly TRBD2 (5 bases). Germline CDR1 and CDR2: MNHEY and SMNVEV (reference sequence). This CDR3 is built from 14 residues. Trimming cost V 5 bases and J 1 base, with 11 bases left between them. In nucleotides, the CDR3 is TGTGCCAGCAGTATTTACGGGGTCCAAGAGACCCAGTACTTC. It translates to CASSIYGVQETQYF.

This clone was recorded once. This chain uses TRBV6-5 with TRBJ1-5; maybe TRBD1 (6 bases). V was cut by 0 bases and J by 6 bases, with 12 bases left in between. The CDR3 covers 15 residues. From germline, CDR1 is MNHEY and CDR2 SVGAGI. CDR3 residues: CASSYSQGMGQPQHF. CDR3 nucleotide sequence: TGTGCCAGCAGTTACTCCCAGGGGATGGGTCAGCCCCAGCATTTT.

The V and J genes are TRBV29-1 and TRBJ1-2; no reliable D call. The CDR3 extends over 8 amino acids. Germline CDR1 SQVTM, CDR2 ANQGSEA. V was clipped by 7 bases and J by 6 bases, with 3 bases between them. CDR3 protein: CSADGYTF. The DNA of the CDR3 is TGCAGCGCGGATGGCTACACCTTC.

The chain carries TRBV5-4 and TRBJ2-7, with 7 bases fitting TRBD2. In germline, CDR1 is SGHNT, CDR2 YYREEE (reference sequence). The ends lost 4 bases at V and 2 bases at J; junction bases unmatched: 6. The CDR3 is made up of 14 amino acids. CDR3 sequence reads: CASSNGGFAYEQYF. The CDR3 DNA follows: TGTGCCAGCAGCAACGGGGGGTTCGCCTACGAGCAGTACTTC.

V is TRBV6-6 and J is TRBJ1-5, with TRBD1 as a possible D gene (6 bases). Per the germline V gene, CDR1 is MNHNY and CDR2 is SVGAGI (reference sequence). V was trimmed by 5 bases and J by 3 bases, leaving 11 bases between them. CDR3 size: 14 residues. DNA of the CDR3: TGTGCCAGCAGTCAGGGGCCTCCCAATCAGCCCCAGCATTTT. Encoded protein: CASSQGPPNQPQHF.

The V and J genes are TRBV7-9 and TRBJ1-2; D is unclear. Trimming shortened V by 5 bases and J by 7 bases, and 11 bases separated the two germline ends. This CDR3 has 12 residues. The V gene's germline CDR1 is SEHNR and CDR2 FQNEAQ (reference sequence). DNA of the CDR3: TGTGCCAGCAGCCTACTGGTTACTGGCTACACCTTC. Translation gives CASSLLVTGYTF.

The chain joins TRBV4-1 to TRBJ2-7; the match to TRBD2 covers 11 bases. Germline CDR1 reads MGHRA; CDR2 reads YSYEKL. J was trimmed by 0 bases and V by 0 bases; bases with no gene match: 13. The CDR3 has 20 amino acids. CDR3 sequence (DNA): TGCGCCAGCAGCCAAGAGCACGGACTAGCGGGTCCCGGGGGCTCCTACGAGCAGTACTTC. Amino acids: CASSQEHGLAGPGGSYEQYF.

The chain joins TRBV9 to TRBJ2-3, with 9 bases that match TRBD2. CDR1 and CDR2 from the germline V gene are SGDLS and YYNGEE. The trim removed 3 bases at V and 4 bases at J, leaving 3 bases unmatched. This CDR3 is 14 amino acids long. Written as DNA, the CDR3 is TGTGCCAGCAGCGCCCGACTAGCGGCAGATACGCAGTATTTT. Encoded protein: CASSARLAADTQYF.